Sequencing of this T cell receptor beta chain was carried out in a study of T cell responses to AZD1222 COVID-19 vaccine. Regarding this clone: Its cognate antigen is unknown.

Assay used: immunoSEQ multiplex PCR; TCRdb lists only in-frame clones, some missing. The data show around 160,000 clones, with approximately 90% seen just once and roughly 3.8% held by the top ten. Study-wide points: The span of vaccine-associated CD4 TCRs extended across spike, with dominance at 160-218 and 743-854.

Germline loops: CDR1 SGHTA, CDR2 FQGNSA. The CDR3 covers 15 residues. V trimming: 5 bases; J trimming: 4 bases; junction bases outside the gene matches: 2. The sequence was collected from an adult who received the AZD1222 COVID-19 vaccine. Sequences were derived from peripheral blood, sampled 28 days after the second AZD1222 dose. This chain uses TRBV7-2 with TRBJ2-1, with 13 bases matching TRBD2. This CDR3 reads CASSVTSGGYNEQFF. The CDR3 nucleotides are TGTGCCAGCAGCGTGACTAGCGGGGGGTACAATGAGCAGTTCTTC.